This TCR beta chain was captured in a study of T-cell reconstitution after alpha-beta-depleted transplantation in children. Study-level findings and limits: Surviving recipient cells, namely T cells and thymic progenitors, were the source of high day-60 TCRbeta diversity in some patients. Hyperexpanded clones declined; after one year, newly produced T cells mostly supplied diversity. Reportedly, roughly two months post-transplant, alpha-beta T cells arose from several hundred expanded graft clones.

Preparing the TCRbeta library involved the use of unique molecular identifiers. TCRdb ran MiXCR on the PCR reads and lists one entry per CDR3 protein. The data contain 440,000 or so distinct CDR3 sequences, approximately 41% of them singletons. Points on this clonotype: What it recognizes is unknown.

CDR3 length: 15 residues. V lost 2 bases, J lost 5 bases, and 15 bases lay in between. This specimen was PBMCs, taken before TCRalphabeta/CD19-depleted stem cell transplant. The TCR originated in a girl between 2 and 10 years old with aplastic anemia, due to receive a stem cell transplant. The chain has TRBV12-3 or TRBV12-4 and TRBJ2-5; D possibly corresponds to TRBD1 (6 bases). This CDR3 is CASSLRGTPGETQYF. In nucleotides, the CDR3 is TGTGCCAGCAGTTTAAGGGGGACCCCGGGGGAGACCCAGTACTTC.